This entry concerns a single T cell receptor (beta chain). Its specificity is unknown. These data come from a study of CD4 T cells in relation to SARS-CoV-2 and coronaviruses. Repertoires were generated with immunoSEQ multiplex PCR, while TCRdb's copy carries only in-frame clones and drops some. The sample holds approximately 41,000 clones, around four fifths seen once. CDR3 length: 16 residues. Looked up from germline, CDR1 is WSHSY and CDR2 is SAAADI. Trimming removed 1 base from V and 6 bases from J; junction bases left unmatched: 7. Naive or memory CD4+ cells were cultured 1:1 with T cell-depleted PBMCs plus CEF.

Sequencing used memory CD4+ T cells from PBMCs, cultured in vitro. This chain connects TRBV10-2 to TRBJ2-2, with TRBD1 identical over 8 bases. This clonotype originated in an adult with COVID-19. The chain's CDR3 is CASSELGQGVPGELFF. In DNA form, the CDR3 reads TGCGCCAGCAGTGAGTTAGGACAGGGAGTACCCGGGGAGCTGTTTTTT.